This T cell receptor beta chain was identified during a study of identical twins. Germline V lookup: CDR1 MNHEY, CDR2 SMNVEV (reference sequence). This CDR3 has 13 residues. The trim removed 6 bases at V and 7 bases at J, leaving 7 bases unmatched. Of note for this clonotype: Its antigen is still unknown.

Only healthy Caucasians were included as donors. Overall study results and limits: Out-of-frame TCR alpha sharing observed in monozygotic twins exceeded model estimates.

A universal primer site was incorporated via template switching, and the cDNA contained unique molecular identifiers. TCRdb itself ran the 5' RACE reads through MiXCR, one entry per CDR3 protein. The table shows 1.5 million to 2 million distinct CDR3 sequences, with about 32% occurring only once. The sample consisted of cord blood. This sequence was found in a newborn girl in good health. J is TRBJ1-2 and V is TRBV27, with 8 bases that match TRBD1. The CDR3, as DNA: TGTGCCAGCAGGAGAATGGACAGGGCTGGCTACACCTTC. The encoded protein is CASRRMDRAGYTF.